This T cell receptor beta chain stems from a study of vaccination effects on CD4 cells after COVID-19. The protocol was immunoSEQ multiplex PCR, while the TCRdb copy is restricted to in-frame clones and leaves out a portion. The repertoire has approximately 40,000 clones, approximately 70% of them found once; the top ten carry 25% to 35%. Before any sequencing was done, the ViraFEST assay used viral peptide pools to expand antigen-specific CD4+ T cells. The culture ran for approximately 9 days before CD4+ T cells were isolated. Confirmation by PCR established that the person had SARS-CoV-2 infection between March and December 2020. In the case of this clone: Antigen: not known.

Germline-derived CDR1 and CDR2 are ENHRY and SYGVKD. The CDR3 runs to 14 residues. V gave up 0 bases and J gave up 4 bases; unmatched junction bases: 0. The origin of this receptor is a human donor who had a prior SARS-CoV-2 infection. The J gene is TRBJ1-3, the V gene TRBV10-3; 7 bases align to TRBD1. The source material was CD4+ T cells from PBMCs cultured with a peptide pool, sampled before COVID-19 vaccination. The CDR3 region is CAISESGQGNTIYF. CDR3 nucleotide sequence: TGTGCCATCAGTGAGTCGGGACAGGGAAACACCATATATTTT.